This entry concerns a single TCR beta chain. This CDR3 spans 13 amino acids. Per germline, CDR1 KGHSH and CDR2 LQKENI. The V gene lost 3 bases and the J gene lost 4 bases, with 6 bases spanning the gap. The data stem from a study of blood T cell repertoires in COVID-19. The wider study: COVID-19 samples from acute and convalescent phases originated in the United States, Italy and Spain.

Source study methods: Researchers report that nucleated cell counts were estimated from reference gene primer amplification. TCRdb keeps only in-frame clones here, not all; method: immunoSEQ multiplex PCR. V, J and clone size are taken as reported in that table, and D and trimming were inferred from the DNA itself. The data show around 260,000 clones, with approximately 89% seen just once and less than 3% held by the top ten. The chain recombines TRBV18 with TRBJ2-2, with a weak D call TRBD1 (5 bases). Sequences were obtained from peripheral blood. This TCR was recovered from a woman aged 50 to 65 with acute or convalescent COVID-19. The CDR3 loop is CASSPDSTGELFF. CDR3 nucleotide sequence: TGTGCCAGCTCACCTGACAGCACCGGGGAGCTGTTTTTT.